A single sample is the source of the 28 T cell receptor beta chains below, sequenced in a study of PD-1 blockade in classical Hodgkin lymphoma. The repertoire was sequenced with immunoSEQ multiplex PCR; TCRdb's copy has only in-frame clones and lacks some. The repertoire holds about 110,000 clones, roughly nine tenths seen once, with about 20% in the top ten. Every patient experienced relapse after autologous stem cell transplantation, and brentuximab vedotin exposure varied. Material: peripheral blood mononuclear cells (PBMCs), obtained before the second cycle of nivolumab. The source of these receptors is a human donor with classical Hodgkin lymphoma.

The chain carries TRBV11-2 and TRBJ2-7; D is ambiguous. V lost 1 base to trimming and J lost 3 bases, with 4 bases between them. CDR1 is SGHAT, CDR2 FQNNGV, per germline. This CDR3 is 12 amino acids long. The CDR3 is CASSLALYEQYF. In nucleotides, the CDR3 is TGTGCCAGCAGCTTAGCTCTCTACGAGCAGTACTTC.

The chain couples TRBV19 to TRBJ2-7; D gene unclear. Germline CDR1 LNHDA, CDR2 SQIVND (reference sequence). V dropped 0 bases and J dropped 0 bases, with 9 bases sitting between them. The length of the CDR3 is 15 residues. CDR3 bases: TGTGCCAGTAGTATAGATCTTGGCTTCTCCTACGAGCAGTACTTC. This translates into CASSIDLGFSYEQYF.

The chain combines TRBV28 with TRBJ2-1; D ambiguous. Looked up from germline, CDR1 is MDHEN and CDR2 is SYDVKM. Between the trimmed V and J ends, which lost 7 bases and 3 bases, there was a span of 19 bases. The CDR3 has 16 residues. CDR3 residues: CASNPSGYILYNEQFF. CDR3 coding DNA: TGTGCCAGCAACCCCTCGGGTTACATCCTCTACAATGAGCAGTTCTTC.

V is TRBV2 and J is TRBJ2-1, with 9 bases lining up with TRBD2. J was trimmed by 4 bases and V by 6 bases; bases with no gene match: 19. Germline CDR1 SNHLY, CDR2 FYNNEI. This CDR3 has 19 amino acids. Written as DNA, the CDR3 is TGTGCCAGCAGCGCCGGGACTAGCCGGAAAACCAGTCTATACAATGAGCAGTTCTTC. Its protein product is CASSAGTSRKTSLYNEQFF.

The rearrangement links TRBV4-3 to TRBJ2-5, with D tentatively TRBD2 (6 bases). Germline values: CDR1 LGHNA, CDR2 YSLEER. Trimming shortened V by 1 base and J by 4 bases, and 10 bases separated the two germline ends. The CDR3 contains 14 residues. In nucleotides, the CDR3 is TGCGCCAGCAGCCAAGTATTCGGGGGAGAGACCCAGTACTTC. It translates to CASSQVFGGETQYF.

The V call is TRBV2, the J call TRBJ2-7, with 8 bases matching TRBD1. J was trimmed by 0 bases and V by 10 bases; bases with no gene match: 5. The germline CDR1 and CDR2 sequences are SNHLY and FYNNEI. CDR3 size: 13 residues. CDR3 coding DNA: TGTGCCATCGGGACAGGCTTCTCCTACGAGCAGTACTTC. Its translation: CAIGTGFSYEQYF.

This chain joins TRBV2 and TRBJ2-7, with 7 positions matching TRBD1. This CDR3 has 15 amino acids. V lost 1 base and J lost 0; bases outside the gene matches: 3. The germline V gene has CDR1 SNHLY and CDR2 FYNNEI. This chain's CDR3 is CASSEGQGHSYEQYF. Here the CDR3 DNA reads TGTGCCAGCAGTGAAGGACAGGGACACTCCTACGAGCAGTACTTC.

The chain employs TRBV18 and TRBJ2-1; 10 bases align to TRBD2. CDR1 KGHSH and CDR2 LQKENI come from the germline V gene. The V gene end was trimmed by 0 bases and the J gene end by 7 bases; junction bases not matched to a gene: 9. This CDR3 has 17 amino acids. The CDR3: CASSPPLLAGGGNEQFF. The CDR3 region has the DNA TGTGCCAGCTCACCACCGTTATTAGCGGGAGGAGGGAATGAGCAGTTCTTC.

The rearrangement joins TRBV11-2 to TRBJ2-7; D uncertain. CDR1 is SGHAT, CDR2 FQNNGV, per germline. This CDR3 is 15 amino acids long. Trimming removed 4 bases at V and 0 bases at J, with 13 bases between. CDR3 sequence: CASSSRYPPSYEQYF. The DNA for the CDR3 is TGTGCCAGCAGCTCTCGGTACCCCCCCTCCTACGAGCAGTACTTC.

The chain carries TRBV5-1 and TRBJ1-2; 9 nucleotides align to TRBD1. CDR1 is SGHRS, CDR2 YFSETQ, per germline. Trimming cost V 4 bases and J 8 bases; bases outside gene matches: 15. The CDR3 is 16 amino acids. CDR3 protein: CASSQNPGTGNSGYTF. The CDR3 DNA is TGCGCCAGCAGCCAGAACCCCGGGACAGGGAATTCGGGCTACACCTTC.

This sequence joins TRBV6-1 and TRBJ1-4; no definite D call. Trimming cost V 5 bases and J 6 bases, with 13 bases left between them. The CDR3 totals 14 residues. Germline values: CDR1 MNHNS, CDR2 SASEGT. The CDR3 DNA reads TGTGCCAGCAGTTCCTCCGGGTCGGATGAAAAACTGTTTTTT. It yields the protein CASSSSGSDEKLFF.

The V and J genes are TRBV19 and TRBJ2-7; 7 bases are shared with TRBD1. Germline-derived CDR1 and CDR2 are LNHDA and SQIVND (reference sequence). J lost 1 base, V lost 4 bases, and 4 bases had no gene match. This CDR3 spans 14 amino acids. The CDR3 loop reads CASSTRDSSYEQYF. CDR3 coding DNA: TGTGCCAGTAGTACCCGGGACAGTTCCTACGAGCAGTACTTC. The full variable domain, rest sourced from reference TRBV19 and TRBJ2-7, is DGGITQSPKYLFRKEGQNVTLSCEQNLNHDAMYWYRQDPGQGLRLIYYSQIVNDFQKGDIAEGYSVSREKKESFPLTVTSAQKNPTAFYLCASSTRDSSYEQYFGPGTRLTVT.

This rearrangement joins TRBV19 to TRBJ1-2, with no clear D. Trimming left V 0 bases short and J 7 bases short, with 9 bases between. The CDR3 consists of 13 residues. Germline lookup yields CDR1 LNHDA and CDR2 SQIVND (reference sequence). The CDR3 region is CASSIDPPSGYTF. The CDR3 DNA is TGTGCCAGTAGTATAGACCCTCCCTCTGGCTACACCTTC.

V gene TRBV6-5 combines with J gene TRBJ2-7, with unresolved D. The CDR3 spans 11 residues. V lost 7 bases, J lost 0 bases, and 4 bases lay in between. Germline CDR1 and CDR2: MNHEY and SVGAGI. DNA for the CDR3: TGTGCCAGCAAGGGCTCCTACGAGCAGTACTTC. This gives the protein CASKGSYEQYF.

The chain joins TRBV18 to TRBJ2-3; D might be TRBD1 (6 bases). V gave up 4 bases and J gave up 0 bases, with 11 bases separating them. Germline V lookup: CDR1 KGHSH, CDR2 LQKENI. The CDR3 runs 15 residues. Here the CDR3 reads CASSLSGQSTDTQYF. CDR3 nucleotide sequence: TGTGCCAGCTCACTATCCGGACAGAGCACAGATACGCAGTATTTT.

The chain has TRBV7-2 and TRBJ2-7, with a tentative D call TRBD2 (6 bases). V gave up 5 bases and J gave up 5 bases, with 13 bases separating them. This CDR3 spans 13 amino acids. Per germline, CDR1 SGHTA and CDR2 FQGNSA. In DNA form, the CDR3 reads TGTGCCAGCAGCCCTCGGGGAGGCCACGAGCAGTACTTC. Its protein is CASSPRGGHEQYF.

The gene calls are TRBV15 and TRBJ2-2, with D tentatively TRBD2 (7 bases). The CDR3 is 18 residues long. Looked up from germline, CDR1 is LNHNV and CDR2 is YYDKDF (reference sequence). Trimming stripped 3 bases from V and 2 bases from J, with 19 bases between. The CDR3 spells CATSSDGLGGANTGELFF. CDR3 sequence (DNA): TGTGCCACCAGCAGTGATGGGCTGGGGGGGGCCAACACCGGGGAGCTGTTTTTT.

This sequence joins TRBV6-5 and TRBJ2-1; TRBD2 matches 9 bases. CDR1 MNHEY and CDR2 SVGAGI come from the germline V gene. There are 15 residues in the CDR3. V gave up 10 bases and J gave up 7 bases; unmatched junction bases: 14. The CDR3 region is CATYPVSGRVNEQFF. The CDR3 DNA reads TGTGCCACCTACCCCGTTAGCGGGAGAGTGAATGAGCAGTTCTTC.

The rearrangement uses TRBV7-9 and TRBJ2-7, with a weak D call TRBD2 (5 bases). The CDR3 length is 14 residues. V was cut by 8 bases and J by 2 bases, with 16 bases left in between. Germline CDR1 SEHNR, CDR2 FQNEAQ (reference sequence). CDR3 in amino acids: CASGPPAETYEQYF. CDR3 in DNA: TGTGCCAGCGGCCCCCCAGCGGAGACCTACGAGCAGTACTTC. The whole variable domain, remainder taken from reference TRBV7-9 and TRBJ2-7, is DTGVSQNPRHKITKRGQNVTFRCDPISEHNRLYWYRQTLGQGPEFLTYFQNEAQLEKSRLLSDRFSAERPKGSFSTLEIQRTEQGDSAMYLCASGPPAETYEQYFGPGTRLTVT.

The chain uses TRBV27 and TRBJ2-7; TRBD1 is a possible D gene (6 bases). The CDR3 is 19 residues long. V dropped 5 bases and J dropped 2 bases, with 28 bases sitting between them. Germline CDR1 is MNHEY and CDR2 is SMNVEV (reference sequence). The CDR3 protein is CASSQQGPGRGYKTYEQYF. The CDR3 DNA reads TGTGCCAGCAGTCAACAGGGCCCGGGCAGGGGTTATAAGACCTACGAGCAGTACTTC.

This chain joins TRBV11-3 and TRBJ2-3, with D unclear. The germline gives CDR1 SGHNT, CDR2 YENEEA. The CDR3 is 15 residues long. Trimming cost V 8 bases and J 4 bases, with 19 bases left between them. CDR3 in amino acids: CASSPTPTPSDTQYF. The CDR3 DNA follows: TGTGCCAGCTCCCCGACACCCACCCCTTCAGATACGCAGTATTTT.

The CDR3: CASSSTGYQETQYF. The CDR3, as DNA: TGTGCCAGCAGCTCGACAGGGTACCAAGAGACCCAGTACTTC. The gene calls are TRBV7-9 and TRBJ2-5; TRBD1 matches 7 bases. Trimming removed 4 bases from V and 0 bases from J; junction bases left unmatched: 2. Germline loops: CDR1 SEHNR, CDR2 FQNEAQ (reference sequence). The CDR3 runs 14 residues.

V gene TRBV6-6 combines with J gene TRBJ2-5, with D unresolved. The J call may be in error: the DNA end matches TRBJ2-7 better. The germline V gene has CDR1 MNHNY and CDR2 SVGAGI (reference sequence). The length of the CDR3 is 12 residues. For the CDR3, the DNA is TGTGCCAGCAGTGATTCCGTCTACGAGCAGTACTTC. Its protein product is CASSDSVYEQYF.

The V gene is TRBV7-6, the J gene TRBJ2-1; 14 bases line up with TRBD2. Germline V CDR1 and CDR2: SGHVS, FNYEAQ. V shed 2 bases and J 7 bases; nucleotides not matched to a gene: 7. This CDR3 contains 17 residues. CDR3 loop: CASSLKGTSGSVNEQFF. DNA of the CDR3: TGTGCCAGCAGCTTAAAAGGGACTAGCGGGAGTGTTAATGAGCAGTTCTTC.

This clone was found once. The CDR3 sequence is CASSDSPHTF. The CDR3 nucleotides are TGTGCCAGCAGTGACTCGCCTCACACCTTC. This chain joins TRBV6-4 and TRBJ1-2; D not resolved. CDR3 length: 10 amino acids. CDR1 and CDR2 from the germline V gene are MRHNA and SNTAGT. The V gene lost 0 bases and the J gene lost 12 bases, with 5 bases spanning the gap.

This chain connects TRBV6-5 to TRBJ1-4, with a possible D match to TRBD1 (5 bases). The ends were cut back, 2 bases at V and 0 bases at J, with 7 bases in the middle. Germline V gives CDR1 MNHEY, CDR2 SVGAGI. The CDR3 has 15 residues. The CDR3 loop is CASSYGGTTNEKLFF. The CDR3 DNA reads TGTGCCAGCAGTTACGGGGGAACAACTAATGAAAAACTGTTTTTT.

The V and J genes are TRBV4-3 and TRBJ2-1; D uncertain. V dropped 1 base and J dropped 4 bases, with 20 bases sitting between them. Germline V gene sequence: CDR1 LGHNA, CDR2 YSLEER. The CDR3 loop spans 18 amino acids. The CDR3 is CASSQGVSRDLGYNEQFF. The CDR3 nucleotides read TGCGCCAGCAGCCAAGGGGTGTCGCGAGATTTAGGTTACAATGAGCAGTTCTTC.

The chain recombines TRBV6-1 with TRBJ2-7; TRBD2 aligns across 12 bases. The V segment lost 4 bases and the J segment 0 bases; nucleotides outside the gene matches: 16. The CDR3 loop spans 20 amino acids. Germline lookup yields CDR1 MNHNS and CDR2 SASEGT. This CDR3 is CASSARRGLAGGYSSYEQYF. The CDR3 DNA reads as TGTGCCAGCAGTGCCCGGAGGGGGCTAGCGGGAGGGTATTCCTCCTACGAGCAGTACTTC.